This TCR beta chain was found in a study of vaccination effects on CD4 cells after COVID-19. Study as a whole: They grew a few million PBMC in each well, adding 8.5 to 10 IU/ml IL-2 and approximately 9.2 ug/ml peptides.

The culture ran for less than 12 days, and then CD4+ T cells were isolated. Two doses of BNT162b2 or mRNA-1273 vaccine were administered to participants. All vaccine recipients tested negative for nucleocapsid antibodies and had never contracted SARS-CoV-2 infection. Study-wide results and caveats: Late post-vaccination samples showed marked contraction of infection- and vaccine-induced clones. Only 1 of 255 vaccine-induced clones from healthy vaccinees cross-reacted with common cold coronaviruses.

This clone was observed a handful of times. Its antigen is undetermined. The sample contains more than one DNA sequence encoding this CDR3. V lost 3 bases and J 1 base, leaving 9 bases between the germline ends. CDR1 and CDR2 (germline): KGHSH, LQKENI. The CDR3 has 14 amino acids. Only in-frame clones appear in the TCRdb table, and some are missing; sequencing was by immunoSEQ multiplex PCR. The sample holds 35,000 to 55,000 clones; approximately 77% are singletons and the top ten take roughly a tenth. The clonotype was recovered from a human donor who received a COVID-19 vaccine. The chain employs TRBV18 and TRBJ1-1, with D uncertain. Material: CD4+ T cells from PBMCs cultured without peptide, obtained after COVID-19 vaccination. CDR3 in DNA: TGTGCCAGCTCACCCCAAGAAGGGAACACTGAAGCTTTCTTT. It translates to CASSPQEGNTEAFF.